Shown below are 3 T cell receptor beta chains from a single sample sequenced in a study of a mutant IDH1 vaccine in newly diagnosed glioma. The antigens for these receptors are not known. The sample's time point: week 11, during vaccination. The investigators gave 300 ug of mutant IDH1 20-mer peptide in each vaccine dose, together with topical imiquimod. TCRdb keeps only in-frame clones here, not all; method: immunoSEQ multiplex PCR. The sample lists tens of thousands of clones, approximately 84% seen once, with approximately 9.5% in the top ten. The sequenced sample was PBMCs, obtained from a glioma patient whose treatment included an IDH1 peptide vaccine. The receptors shown here come from a woman aged 45-65 years with glioma.

This chain connects TRBV7-6 to TRBJ2-5; 7 bases are a match to TRBD2. The V gene's germline CDR1 is SGHVS and CDR2 FNYEAQ. The CDR3 covers 14 residues. The J segment lost 3 bases and the V segment lost 2 bases, leaving 3 bases of the junction unmatched. Here the CDR3 DNA reads TGTGCCAGCAGCTTAATCAGCGGGGAAGAGACCCAGTACTTC. Its translation: CASSLISGEETQYF.

The V gene is TRBV6-5, the J gene TRBJ2-4; D ambiguous. This CDR3 contains 15 residues. The ends were cut back, 0 bases at V and 1 base at J, with 7 bases in the middle. The germline V gene has CDR1 MNHEY and CDR2 SVGAGI. CDR3 nucleotides: TGTGCCAGCAGTTACTCGCTGGGGGCCAAAAACATTCAGTACTTC. It codes for CASSYSLGAKNIQYF.

The V and J genes are TRBV19 and TRBJ1-1; 9 nucleotides agree with TRBD1. There are 14 residues in the CDR3. Germline assignment: CDR1 LNHDA and CDR2 SQIVND (reference sequence). Germline trimming cut 8 bases from V and 0 bases from J; bases unmatched to any gene: 4. The CDR3 here is CASGDRALNTEAFF. DNA for the CDR3: TGTGCCAGTGGGGACAGGGCCTTGAACACTGAAGCTTTCTTT.